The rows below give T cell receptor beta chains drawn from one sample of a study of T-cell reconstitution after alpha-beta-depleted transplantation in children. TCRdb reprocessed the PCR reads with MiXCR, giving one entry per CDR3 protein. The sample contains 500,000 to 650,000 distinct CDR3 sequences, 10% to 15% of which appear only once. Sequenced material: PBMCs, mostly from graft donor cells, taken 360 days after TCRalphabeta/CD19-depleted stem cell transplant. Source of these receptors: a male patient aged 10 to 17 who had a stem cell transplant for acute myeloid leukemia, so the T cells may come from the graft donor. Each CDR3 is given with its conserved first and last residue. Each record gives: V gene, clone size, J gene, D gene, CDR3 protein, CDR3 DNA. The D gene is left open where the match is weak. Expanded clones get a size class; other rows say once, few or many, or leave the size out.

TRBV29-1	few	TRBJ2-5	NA	CSLDRGAETQYF	TGCAGCCTCGACCGGGGTGCAGAGACCCAGTACTTC
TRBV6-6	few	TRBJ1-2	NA	CASRSISLYGYTF	TGTGCCAGCAGGTCTATCTCCCTTTATGGCTACACCTTC
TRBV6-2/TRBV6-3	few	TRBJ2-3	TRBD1	CASFHRGLTTDTQYF	TGTGCCAGTTTTCACAGGGGGCTGACCACAGATACGCAGTATTTT
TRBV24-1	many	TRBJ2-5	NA	CATSDMRWGKETQYF	TGTGCCACCAGTGACATGAGGTGGGGGAAAGAGACCCAGTACTTC
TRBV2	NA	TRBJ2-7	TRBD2	CASSREAGGSYEQYF	TGTGCCAGCAGTAGGGAAGCGGGAGGATCCTACGAGCAGTACTTC
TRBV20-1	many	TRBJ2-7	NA	CSATLGEQYF	TGCAGTGCAACCCTGGGCGAGCAGTACTTC
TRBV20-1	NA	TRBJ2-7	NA	CSALEVASSYEQYF	TGCAGTGCTCTCGAAGTGGCGAGCTCCTACGAGCAGTACTTC
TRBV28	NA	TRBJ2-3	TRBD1	CASSTPRQGGTDTQYF	TGTGCCAGCAGTACCCCCAGACAGGGGGGGACAGATACGCAGTATTTT
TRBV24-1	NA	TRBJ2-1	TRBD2	CATSDLGLAGGHNEQFF	TGTGCCACCAGTGATTTAGGCCTAGCGGGAGGACATAATGAGCAGTTCTTC
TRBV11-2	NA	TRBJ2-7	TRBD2	CASRSIAGVNPEQYF	TGTGCCAGCAGGAGCATTGCGGGAGTGAATCCCGAGCAGTACTTC
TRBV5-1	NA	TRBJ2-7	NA	CASRSGTPPYEQYF	TGCGCCAGCCGCTCCGGGACTCCCCCTTACGAGCAGTACTTC
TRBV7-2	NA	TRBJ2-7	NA	CASSLASSFSYEQYF	TGTGCCAGCAGCTTAGCGTCAAGCTTTTCCTACGAGCAGTACTTC
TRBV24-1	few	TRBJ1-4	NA	CATSDSRTGKEKLFF	TGTGCCACCAGTGATTCTAGAACAGGGAAAGAAAAACTGTTTTTT
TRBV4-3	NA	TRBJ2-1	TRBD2	CASSQDVGTSGRGEQFF	TGCGCCAGCAGCCAAGATGTTGGGACTAGCGGGAGAGGGGAGCAGTTCTTC
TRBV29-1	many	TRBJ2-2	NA	CSKQGPMDTGELFF	TGCAGCAAACAGGGTCCTATGGACACCGGGGAGCTGTTTTTT
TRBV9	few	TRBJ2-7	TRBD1	CASSARTGGSEQYF	TGTGCCAGCAGCGCCCGGACAGGGGGCTCTGAGCAGTACTTC
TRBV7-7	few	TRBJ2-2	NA	CASSHLKNAGELFF	TGTGCTAGCAGTCACCTTAAGAATGCCGGGGAGCTGTTTTTT
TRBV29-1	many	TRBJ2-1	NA	CSVEVTGSWRELIF	TGCAGCGTTGAAGTGACAGGGTCCTGGCGGGAGTTAATCTTC
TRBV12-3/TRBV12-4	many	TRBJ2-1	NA	CASSLNSAAEQFF	TGTGCCAGCAGTTTAAATTCGGCTGCGGAGCAGTTCTTC
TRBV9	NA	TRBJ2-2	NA	CASSRTDWELFF	TGTGCCAGCAGCAGGACGGACTGGGAGCTGTTTTTT
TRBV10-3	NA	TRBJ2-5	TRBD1	CAIQEGAGETQYF	TGTGCCATCCAAGAGGGGGCGGGAGAGACCCAGTACTTC
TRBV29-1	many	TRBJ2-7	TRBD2	CSVEDPMAGGYEQYF	TGCAGCGTTGAAGATCCTATGGCGGGGGGCTACGAGCAGTACTTC
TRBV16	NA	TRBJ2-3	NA	CASSQNRVGTTDTQYF	TGTGCCAGCAGCCAAAACAGGGTTGGGACCACAGATACGCAGTATTTT
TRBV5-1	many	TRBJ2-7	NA	CASSLGPTDVYEQYF	TGCGCCAGCAGCTTGGGACCGACGGACGTCTACGAGCAGTACTTC
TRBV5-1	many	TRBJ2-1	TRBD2	CASSLPGLAGGPSIEQFF	TGCGCCAGCAGCTTGCCGGGACTAGCGGGAGGGCCTTCAATTGAGCAGTTCTTC
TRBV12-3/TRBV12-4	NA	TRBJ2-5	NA	CASTATRDQETQYF	TGTGCCAGCACCGCCACTAGAGACCAAGAGACCCAGTACTTC
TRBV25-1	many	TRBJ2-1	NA	CASSDFNEQFF	TGTGCCAGCAGTGATTTCAATGAGCAGTTCTTC
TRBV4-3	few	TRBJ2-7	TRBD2	CASSPSSGIDYEQYF	TGCGCCAGCAGCCCATCTAGCGGGATCGACTACGAGCAGTACTTC
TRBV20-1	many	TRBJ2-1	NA	CSARDLHTISYNEQFF	TGCAGTGCTAGAGATCTGCACACCATCTCCTACAATGAGCAGTTCTTC
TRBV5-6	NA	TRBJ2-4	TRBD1	CASSLRTGGESIQYF	TGTGCCAGCAGCTTAAGGACAGGGGGCGAGAGCATTCAGTACTTC
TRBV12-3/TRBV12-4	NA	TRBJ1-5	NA	CASSLAGVGIGSNQPQHF	TGTGCCAGCAGTTTAGCGGGGGTTGGTATAGGGAGCAATCAGCCCCAGCATTTT
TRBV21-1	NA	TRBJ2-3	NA	CASNPDTTCTDTQYF	TGTGCCAGCAACCCCGACACTACCTGCACAGATACGCAGTATTTT
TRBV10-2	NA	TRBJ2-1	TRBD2	CASSEPRLAGAAYNEQFF	TGCGCCAGCAGTGAGCCACGACTAGCGGGAGCGGCCTACAATGAGCAGTTCTTC
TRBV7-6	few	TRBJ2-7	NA	CASSLVRASTSRPYEQYF	TGTGCCAGCAGCTTAGTGCGGGCATCAACTAGCAGACCCTACGAGCAGTACTTC
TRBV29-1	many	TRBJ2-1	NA	CSGYDHPDEQFF	TGCAGCGGATACGATCATCCCGATGAGCAGTTCTTC
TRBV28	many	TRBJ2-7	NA	CASRNRVGEQYF	TGTGCCAGCAGGAACAGGGTTGGCGAGCAGTACTTC